Sequencing of this T cell receptor beta chain was carried out in a study of T cells after yellow fever vaccination. At the level of the study: SMART-Seq v4 Ultra Low Input prepared the low-cell-number fractions. Whole-study findings and limits: Booster samples showed a return of most primary-vaccination clones (around 96% CD4, 70% to 90% CD8).

MiXCR was run by TCRdb on the 5' RACE reads, yielding one entry per CDR3 protein. Of 240,000 or so distinct CDR3 sequences detected, less than 8.5% appear once; the ten largest clones hold approximately 0.87%. V gave up 2 bases and J gave up 6 bases, with 7 bases separating them. The CDR3 has 12 residues. As regards this clonotype: Its antigen is unknown.

The chain is built from TRBV12-3 or TRBV12-4 and TRBJ1-1; no clear D gene. The sequencing used CD4+ T cells sorted from PBMCs, collected 15 days after the yellow fever booster vaccination. This clonotype was obtained from a man aged 25-45 years who received the YFV17D yellow fever vaccine. The CDR3 DNA sequence: TGTGCCAGCAGTTTACCCCCCCCTGAAGCTTTCTTT. Translation gives CASSLPPPEAFF.